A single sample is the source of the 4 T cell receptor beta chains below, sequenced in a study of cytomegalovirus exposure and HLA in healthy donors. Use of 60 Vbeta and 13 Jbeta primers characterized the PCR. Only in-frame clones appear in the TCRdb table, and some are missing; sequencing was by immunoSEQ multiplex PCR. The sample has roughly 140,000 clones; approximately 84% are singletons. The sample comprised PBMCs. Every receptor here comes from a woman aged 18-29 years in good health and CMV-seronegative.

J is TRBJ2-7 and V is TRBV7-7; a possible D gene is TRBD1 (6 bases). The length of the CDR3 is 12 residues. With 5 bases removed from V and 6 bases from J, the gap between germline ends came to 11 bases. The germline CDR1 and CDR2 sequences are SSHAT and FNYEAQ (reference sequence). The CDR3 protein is CASSPGDGEQYF. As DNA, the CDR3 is TGTGCCAGCAGCCCAGGGGACGGCGAGCAGTACTTC.

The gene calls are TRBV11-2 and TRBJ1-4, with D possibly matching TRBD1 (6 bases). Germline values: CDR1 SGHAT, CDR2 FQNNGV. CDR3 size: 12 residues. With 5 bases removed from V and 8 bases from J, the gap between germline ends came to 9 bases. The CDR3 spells CASSTRGEKLFF. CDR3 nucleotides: TGTGCCAGCAGCACGAGGGGGGAAAAACTGTTTTTT.

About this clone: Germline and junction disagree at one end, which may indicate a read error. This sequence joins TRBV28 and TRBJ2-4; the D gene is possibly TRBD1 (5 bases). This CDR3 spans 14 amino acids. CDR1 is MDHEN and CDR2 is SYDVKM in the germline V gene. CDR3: CASSLQGWGNIRYF. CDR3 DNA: TGTGCCAGCAGTTTACAGGGATGGGGAAACATTCGGTACTTC.

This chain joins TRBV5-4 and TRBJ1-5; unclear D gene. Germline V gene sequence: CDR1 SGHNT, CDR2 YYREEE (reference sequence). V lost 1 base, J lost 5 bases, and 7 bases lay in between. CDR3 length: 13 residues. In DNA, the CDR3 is TGTGCCAGCAGCTTGTCAGCGGATCAGCCCCAGCATTTT. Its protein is CASSLSADQPQHF.